What follows are 8 T cell receptor beta chains derived from one specimen sequenced in a study of regulatory T cells in long-lasting Graves disease. Sequencing libraries for TCR beta were prepared with iRepertoire HTBI primers and Arm-PCR of CDR3 regions. MiXCR was run by TCRdb on the multiplex PCR reads, yielding one entry per CDR3 protein. In the table there are about 240,000 distinct CDR3 sequences, 20% of which are singletons. Time point reported: newly diagnosed GD, antithyroid drugs for less than 3 months. From PBMCs, RNA was extracted and then used to make the TCR library. The specimen was peripheral blood mononuclear cells (PBMCs), collected at new diagnosis, from a patient treated with antithyroid drugs. These receptors were obtained from a female donor with Graves disease.

This clonotype showed up many times. V is TRBV13 and J is TRBJ2-1; the match to TRBD1 covers 10 bases. With 5 bases clipped from V and 8 bases from J, the junction kept 9 bases outside the gene matches. This CDR3 is 15 amino acids long. CDR1 is PRHDT, CDR2 FYEKMQ, per germline (reference sequence). In DNA form, the CDR3 reads TGTGCCAGCAGCAATGACAGGGGGCTTGGGGATGAGCAGTTCTTC. This codes for CASSNDRGLGDEQFF.

This chain links TRBV15 with TRBJ1-6; D gene uncertain. CDR1 is LNHNV, CDR2 YYDKDF, per germline (reference sequence). V lost 5 bases to trimming and J lost 5 bases, with 13 bases between them. The CDR3 consists of 15 residues. DNA for the CDR3: TGTGCCACCAGCCCGTGGGGTGTGGATAATTCACCCCTCCACTTT. Translation gives CATSPWGVDNSPLHF.

This clonotype has a count of ten or more. CDR3 DNA: TGTGCCAGCTGTGGACTAGCTTTTGATACGCAGTATTTT. The encoded protein is CASCGLAFDTQYF. J is TRBJ2-3 and V is TRBV7-9; TRBD2 matches 8 bases. This CDR3 comprises 13 residues. The germline gives CDR1 SEHNR, CDR2 FQNEAQ (reference sequence). Unmatched junction bases numbered 7, after V lost 8 bases and J lost 6 bases.

This clonotype was recorded a few times. This chain uses TRBV7-3 with TRBJ2-2, with D perhaps TRBD1 (5 bases). CDR3 size: 14 residues. Germline-derived CDR1 and CDR2 are SGHTA and FQGTGA. Trimming pared 1 base from V and 6 bases from J, leaving 9 bases between. The CDR3 sequence: CASSLSRGPGELFF. CDR3 sequence (DNA): TGTGCCAGCAGCTTAAGTAGGGGCCCCGGGGAGCTGTTTTTT.

This clonotype appeared a few times. A much larger clone differs from this one at a single base, so this may be a read error. The gene calls are TRBV4-1 and TRBJ1-5, with D maybe TRBD1 (5 bases). V lost 0 bases to trimming and J lost 9 bases, with 9 bases between them. This CDR3 has 13 residues. The V gene's germline CDR1 is MGHRA and CDR2 YSYEKL. CDR3: CASSQDRDWPQHF. DNA for the CDR3: TGCGCCAGCAGCCAAGATAGGGACTGGCCCCAGCATTTT.

The sample holds many counts of this clonotype. The rearrangement links TRBV7-3 to TRBJ2-5; 8 bases agree with TRBD2. Germline V lookup: CDR1 SGHTA, CDR2 FQGTGA. J lost 2 bases, V lost 5 bases, and 10 bases had no gene match. CDR3 length: 16 residues. The CDR3 region is CASSQHSGLAQETQYF. CDR3 nucleotides: TGTGCCAGCAGCCAGCACAGCGGACTAGCTCAAGAGACCCAGTACTTC. Full variable domain (rest looked up from reference TRBV7-3 and TRBJ2-5): GAGVSQTPSNKVTEKGKYVELRCDPISGHTALYWYRQSLGQGPEFLIYFQGTGAADDSGLPNDRFFAVRPEGSVSTLKIQRTERGDSAVYLCASSQHSGLAQETQYFGPGTRLLVL.

The chain has TRBV28 and TRBJ1-3; no reliable D call. V shed 8 bases and J shed 2 bases, with 19 bases lying between them. CDR1 MDHEN and CDR2 SYDVKM come from the germline V gene. This CDR3 region has 16 residues. CDR3 loop: CASELSAGGTGNTIYF. The CDR3 nucleotides read TGTGCCAGCGAATTATCCGCAGGCGGAACTGGAAACACCATATATTTT.

This clonotype occurred a few times. The chain carries TRBV25-1 and TRBJ2-2; TRBD2 aligns across 10 bases. V gave up 3 bases and J gave up 1 base; unmatched junction bases: 2. This CDR3 is built from 16 residues. The V gene's germline CDR1 is MGHDK and CDR2 SYGVNS. CDR3 sequence (DNA): TGTGCCAGCAGTGAGCCTAGCGGGGGGAACACCGGGGAGCTGTTTTTT. Amino acids: CASSEPSGGNTGELFF.